Listed here are 31 T cell receptor beta chains from one sample, sequenced in a study of T cell responses to AZD1222 COVID-19 vaccine. Some clones are missing from TCRdb's copy, which holds only in-frame ones; the method was immunoSEQ multiplex PCR. Reported are about 140,000 clones; the ten largest clones contain about 2.3%. Sequenced input: peripheral blood. The source is an adult in good health.

The rearrangement links TRBV5-1 to TRBJ1-1, with D possibly being TRBD1 (5 bases). The CDR3 loop spans 16 amino acids. V lost 0 bases and J lost 1, with 13 bases in between. Germline-derived CDR1 and CDR2 are SGHRS and YFSETQ. CDR3 nucleotide sequence: TGCGCCAGCAGCTTGGCGGGCGGGGGAGCGAACACTGAAGCTTTCTTT. Protein: CASSLAGGGANTEAFF.

This rearrangement joins TRBV15 to TRBJ1-5; D ambiguous. CDR1 and CDR2 (germline): LNHNV, YYDKDF (reference sequence). This CDR3 comprises 13 residues. Deletions cut 3 bases from V and 6 bases from J, with 9 bases between. This chain's CDR3 is CATSSRVAQPQHF. CDR3 nucleotide sequence: TGTGCCACCAGCAGCCGGGTCGCTCAGCCCCAGCATTTT.

The chain carries TRBV3-1 (or the pseudogene TRBV3-2) and TRBJ2-1, with 14 bases that match TRBD2. Germline V gives CDR1 LGHDT, CDR2 YNNKEL (reference sequence). The CDR3 length is 17 residues. V shed 4 bases, J shed 4 bases, and the junction held 6 bases outside the gene matches. The CDR3 here is CASSPTSGGAFYNEQFF. The CDR3 coding sequence is TGTGCCAGCAGCCCGACTAGCGGGGGGGCCTTTTACAATGAGCAGTTCTTC.

The chain's CDR3 is CASSETPGHQPQHF. CDR3 nucleotides: TGTGCCAGCAGCGAGACCCCCGGGCATCAGCCCCAGCATTTT. V gene TRBV9 combines with J gene TRBJ1-5, with D unresolved. The CDR3 is 14 residues long. In germline, CDR1 is SGDLS, CDR2 YYNGEE. V lost 3 bases and J 5 bases, leaving 12 bases between the germline ends.

The CDR3 DNA reads as TGCGCCAGCAGCTTGGAGCCGGGCCGCTATGGCTACACCTTC. It yields the protein CASSLEPGRYGYTF. This rearrangement joins TRBV5-1 to TRBJ1-2; D ambiguous. Germline CDR1 SGHRS, CDR2 YFSETQ. Trimming shortened V by 0 bases and J by 4 bases, and 10 bases separated the two germline ends. This CDR3 region has 14 residues.

The V gene is TRBV25-1, the J gene TRBJ1-1; the D gene is possibly TRBD1 (6 bases). The CDR3 length is 15 residues. Germline V gene sequence: CDR1 MGHDK, CDR2 SYGVNS. Trimming pared 5 bases from V and 2 bases from J, leaving 15 bases between. The CDR3 nucleotides are TGTGCCAGCAGTCTCCCGGGGGACAATAACACTGAAGCTTTCTTT. Residues: CASSLPGDNNTEAFF.

The rearrangement joins TRBV11-3 to TRBJ1-1, with D perhaps TRBD1 (5 bases). The CDR3 spans 14 residues. Germline-derived CDR1 and CDR2 are SGHNT and YENEEA. Trimming stripped 4 bases from V and 4 bases from J, with 13 bases between. CDR3 loop: CASSYTGHTTEAFF. The CDR3 region has the DNA TGTGCCAGCAGCTACACAGGACATACCACTGAAGCTTTCTTT. The whole variable domain, remainder taken from reference TRBV11-3 and TRBJ1-1, is EAGVVQSPRYKIIEKKQPVAFWCNPISGHNTLYWYLQNLGQGPELLIRYENEEAVDDSQLPKDRFSAERLKGVDSTLKIQPAELGDSAVYLCASSYTGHTTEAFFGQGTRLTVV.

This sequence joins TRBV27 and TRBJ2-7, with 8 bases that match TRBD1. The J segment lost 2 bases and the V segment lost 5 bases, leaving 5 bases of the junction unmatched. The CDR3 extends over 14 amino acids. Germline V gene lookup returns CDR1 MNHEY and CDR2 SMNVEV (reference sequence). DNA of the CDR3: TGTGCCAGCAGTCCCTTACAGGGGGCCTACGAGCAGTACTTC. It specifies CASSPLQGAYEQYF.

The chain employs TRBV12-1 and TRBJ2-7; the table's D call TRBD1 went unverified against the DNA. TRBV12-1 is an annotated pseudogene. This CDR3 has 16 amino acids. The CDR3 sequence: CASSNEGGRGSYEQYF. As DNA, the CDR3 is TGTGCCAGCAGCAACGAAGGGGGCAGGGGCTCCTACGAGCAGTACTTC.

The chain couples TRBV6-6 to TRBJ1-2, with 10 positions matching TRBD1. The CDR3 totals 14 residues. Per the germline V gene, CDR1 is MNHNY and CDR2 is SVGAGI (reference sequence). Trimming cost V 3 bases and J 8 bases; bases outside gene matches: 6. CDR3 in DNA: TGTGCCAGCAGTTATTCCGGGACAGGGGAAGGCTACACCTTC. Translating it yields CASSYSGTGEGYTF.

The chain is built from TRBV5-3 and TRBJ2-7; no firm D call. TRBV5-3 is annotated as an ORF whose role is uncertain. This CDR3 region has 12 residues. The V end was cut by 3 bases, the J end by 3 bases, with 7 bases between. The CDR3 loop reads CARSSDGYEQYF. The CDR3 coding sequence is TGTGCCAGAAGCTCGGACGGCTACGAGCAGTACTTC.

The rearrangement uses TRBV29-1 and TRBJ1-1, with D tentatively TRBD1 (6 bases). V was trimmed by 5 bases and J by 5 bases, leaving 9 bases between them. Germline V gene lookup returns CDR1 SQVTM and CDR2 ANQGSEA. The CDR3 length is 11 residues. The CDR3 nucleotides are TGCAGCGTTCAGGGGCGGACTGAAGCTTTCTTT. It yields the protein CSVQGRTEAFF.

The chain joins TRBV29-1 to TRBJ2-5; the D gene could be TRBD1 or TRBD2 (6 bases each). Deletions cut 4 bases from V and 3 bases from J, with 9 bases between. The germline CDR1 and CDR2 sequences are SQVTM and ANQGSEA. This CDR3 region has 12 residues. CDR3 in DNA: TGCAGCGTTGTGGGGGGCGAAGAGACCCAGTACTTC. It translates to CSVVGGEETQYF. Filled out from reference TRBV29-1 and TRBJ2-5, the complete variable domain reads SAVISQKPSRDICQRGTSLTIQCQVDSQVTMMFWYRQQPGQSLTLIATANQGSEATYESGFVIDKFPISRPNLTFSTLTVSNMSPEDSSIYLCSVVGGEETQYFGPGTRLLVL.

Here the CDR3 reads CASSQEHRQGWRGYTF. CDR3 sequence (DNA): TGCGCCAGCAGCCAAGAACACAGACAGGGATGGAGGGGCTACACCTTC. The V call is TRBV4-1, the J call TRBJ1-2; 7 bases match TRBD1. CDR3 length equals 16 residues. The V gene end was trimmed by 0 bases and the J gene end by 8 bases; junction bases not matched to a gene: 12. Germline CDR1 and CDR2: MGHRA and YSYEKL.

The V call is TRBV9, the J call TRBJ2-5, with 11 bases fitting TRBD2. This CDR3 contains 16 residues. CDR1 is SGDLS and CDR2 is YYNGEE in the germline V gene. After removal of 2 bases from V and 1 base from J, the junction contained 4 bases not matched to a gene. The CDR3 sequence is CASSVRLAGGQETQYF. The CDR3 DNA is TGTGCCAGCAGCGTGAGGCTAGCGGGGGGCCAAGAGACCCAGTACTTC.

The chain links TRBV19 to TRBJ2-7, with D maybe TRBD2 (5 bases). The germline V gene has CDR1 LNHDA and CDR2 SQIVND (reference sequence). V was pared by 1 base and J by 2 bases, with 12 bases between. The CDR3 loop spans 15 amino acids. The CDR3 DNA sequence: TGTGCCAGTAGTATAGCAGGCGGGCAGACCTACGAGCAGTACTTC. Encoded protein: CASSIAGGQTYEQYF.

In DNA, the CDR3 is TGTGCCAGCTCACTTTCCGGGACAGGAGGGGATGTTGGCTACACCTTC. This sequence encodes CASSLSGTGGDVGYTF. V is TRBV18 and J is TRBJ1-2; 8 bases map to TRBD1. This CDR3 is 16 amino acids long. Germline V gives CDR1 KGHSH, CDR2 LQKENI. The J segment lost 7 bases and the V segment lost 4 bases, leaving 14 bases of the junction unmatched.

This rearrangement joins TRBV6-5 to TRBJ1-5; D remains unclear. The CDR3 runs 12 residues. V gave up 8 bases and J gave up 5 bases, with 10 bases separating them. Germline CDR1 and CDR2: MNHEY and SVGAGI. The CDR3 DNA sequence: TGTGCCAGCTGTCAGAGAGATCAGCCCCAGCATTTT. Amino acids: CASCQRDQPQHF.

This rearrangement joins TRBV7-2 to TRBJ1-1; perhaps TRBD1 as D (5 bases). CDR3 length: 15 amino acids. V was pared by 2 bases and J by 0 bases, with 10 bases between. Per germline, CDR1 SGHTA and CDR2 FQGNSA. CDR3 nucleotide sequence: TGTGCCAGCAGCTTATATGGGGGGGTGAACACTGAAGCTTTCTTT. Protein: CASSLYGGVNTEAFF. Combining the CDR3 with reference TRBV7-2 and TRBJ1-1 gives the whole variable domain GAGVSQSPSNKVTEKGKDVELRCDPISGHTALYWYRQSLGQGLEFLIYFQGNSAPDKSGLPSDRFSAERTGGSVSTLTIQRTQQEDSAVYLCASSLYGGVNTEAFFGQGTRLTVV.

The chain has TRBV18 and TRBJ2-1; 9 nucleotides agree with TRBD1. Germline CDR1 reads KGHSH; CDR2 reads LQKENI. J gave up 7 bases and V 4 bases, and 5 bases lay outside the gene matches. There are 14 residues in the CDR3. The CDR3 DNA follows: TGTGCCAGCTCACAGGACAGGGGAGGGAATGAGCAGTTCTTC. Amino acid sequence: CASSQDRGGNEQFF. Drawing the rest from reference TRBV18 and TRBJ2-1, the complete variable domain is NAGVMQNPRHLVRRRGQEARLRCSPMKGHSHVYWYRQLPEEGLKFMVYLQKENIIDESGMPKERFSAEFPKEGPSILRIQQVVRGDSAAYFCASSQDRGGNEQFFGPGTRLTVL.

Here the CDR3 reads CATSDRGGTDTQYF. In nucleotides, the CDR3 is TGTGCCACCAGTGACAGGGGGGGGACAGATACGCAGTATTTT. The V call is TRBV24-1, the J call TRBJ2-3; tentatively, D is TRBD1 or TRBD2 (7 bases each). The CDR3 spans 14 residues. CDR1 and CDR2 (germline): KGHDR, SFDVKD. Trimming removed 4 bases from V and 3 bases from J, with 10 bases in between.

The chain carries TRBV19 and TRBJ1-2; possibly TRBD1 for D (6 bases). Germline CDR1 and CDR2: LNHDA and SQIVND (reference sequence). This CDR3 has 16 amino acids. Trimming took 4 bases from V and 0 from J, leaving 15 bases between them. CDR3 amino acids: CASSRKDSGANYGYTF. In nucleotides, the CDR3 is TGTGCCAGTAGTAGAAAGGACAGCGGGGCTAACTATGGCTACACCTTC.

The V call is TRBV19, the J call TRBJ2-1, with 12 nucleotides matching TRBD2. CDR1 and CDR2 from the germline V gene are LNHDA and SQIVND (reference sequence). Trimming cost V 4 bases and J 6 bases; bases outside gene matches: 1. The CDR3 extends over 14 amino acids. DNA of the CDR3: TGTGCCAGTAGTACTAGCGGGGGGGCCAATGAGCAGTTCTTC. Translating it yields CASSTSGGANEQFF.

The CDR3 DNA is TGTGCCAGCAGCCAAGATGGGCGGGCAGGCACTGAAGCTTTCTTT. It encodes CASSQDGRAGTEAFF. The gene calls are TRBV3-1 (or the pseudogene TRBV3-2) and TRBJ1-1; D gene unclear. Germline CDR1 and CDR2: LGHDT and YNNKEL (reference sequence). Trimming took off 0 bases at V and 4 bases at J, with 12 bases between the two ends. The CDR3 extends over 15 amino acids.

This sequence joins TRBV4-3 and TRBJ2-3; 7 bases agree with TRBD1. The V gene end was trimmed by 0 bases and the J gene end by 1 base; junction bases not matched to a gene: 7. The germline V gene encodes CDR1 LGHNA and CDR2 YSLEER. This CDR3 has 17 residues. The CDR3, as DNA: TGCGCCAGCAGCCAAGACAGGGGGAGCGTGGGCACAGATACGCAGTATTTT. The encoded protein is CASSQDRGSVGTDTQYF.

This sequence joins TRBV6-5 and TRBJ2-2, with 10 bases matching TRBD1. V shed 6 bases and J 3 bases; nucleotides not matched to a gene: 1. The CDR3 is 14 amino acids. Germline V gene data show CDR1 as MNHEY and CDR2 as SVGAGI. In DNA, the CDR3 is TGTGCCAGCAGCGGGACAGGGGACACCGGGGAGCTGTTTTTT. It encodes CASSGTGDTGELFF.

As for this clone: An end of the junction does not agree with germline; a read error may underlie this. V and J are TRBV5-1 and TRBJ1-1; D ambiguous. Per the germline V gene, CDR1 is SGHRS and CDR2 is YFSETQ. The CDR3 has 15 amino acids. The CDR3 coding sequence is TGCGCCAGCAACTTGGCCGCGGGGATGAACACTGAAGCTTTCTTT. Translated: CASNLAAGMNTEAFF.

The chain links TRBV7-9 to TRBJ1-3; D is unclear. Germline CDR1 SEHNR, CDR2 FQNEAQ (reference sequence). V lost 2 bases and J 0 bases, leaving 20 bases between the germline ends. The length of the CDR3 is 19 residues. The CDR3 DNA reads TGTGCCAGCAGCTTATTAGGTCCGGATCCGGGCTTCTCTGGAAACACCATATATTTT. It translates to CASSLLGPDPGFSGNTIYF.

The genes are TRBV28 and TRBJ2-7; TRBD1 might be the D (7 bases). The CDR3 extends over 15 amino acids. Germline V lookup: CDR1 MDHEN, CDR2 SYDVKM. Trimming took 7 bases from V and 3 from J, leaving 19 bases between them. In nucleotides, the CDR3 is TGTGCCAGCAACCCTGGGGGGACAGTAGACTACGAGCAGTACTTC. Its protein is CASNPGGTVDYEQYF.

The chain couples TRBV23-1 to TRBJ1-1; D is perhaps TRBD1 (5 bases). TRBV23-1 is filed as an ORF, its function uncertain. Between the trimmed V and J ends, which lost 6 bases and 8 bases, there was a span of 16 bases. The CDR3 runs 13 residues. CDR3 sequence (DNA): TGCGCCAGCAGGCCGGGACCAAGTAGCGAAGCTTTCTTT. Translation: CASRPGPSSEAFF.

V gene TRBV3-1 (or the pseudogene TRBV3-2) combines with J gene TRBJ2-3, with no clear D. This CDR3 comprises 13 residues. Looked up from germline, CDR1 is LGHDT and CDR2 is YNNKEL (reference sequence). V lost 4 bases to trimming and J lost 3 bases, with 8 bases between them. DNA of the CDR3: TGTGCCAGCAGCCTACACGAGACAGATACGCAGTATTTT. Translated, it gives CASSLHETDTQYF.